The T cell receptor (beta chain) described here comes from a study of cytomegalovirus exposure and HLA in healthy donors. This CDR3 contains 14 residues. V shed 8 bases and J 5 bases; nucleotides not matched to a gene: 11. CDR1 and CDR2 (germline): SEHNR, FQNEAQ (reference sequence). Study findings and constraints: Exclusion as indistinguishable affected some V segments, including TRBV6-2 and TRBV6-3.

60 Vbeta and 13 Jbeta primers were used in PCR. Clones were read by immunoSEQ multiplex PCR, and TCRdb kept only the in-frame ones, dropping some. The data show 100,000 to 150,000 clones, 82% seen once. To note about this clone: Its antigen is unknown.

V usage is TRBV7-9 and J usage is TRBJ2-7; TRBD2 matches 8 bases. Sample: PBMCs. The clonotype comes from a male donor in good health and CMV-seropositive. CDR3 DNA sequence: TGTGCCAGCTCCGCCTCGGGAGGGCCCGACGAGCAGTACTTC. Its translation is CASSASGGPDEQYF. The full variable domain, in which reference TRBV7-9 and TRBJ2-7 provide the parts outside the CDR3, is DTGVSQNPRHKITKRGQNVTFRCDPISEHNRLYWYRQTLGQGPEFLTYFQNEAQLEKSRLLSDRFSAERPKGSFSTLEIQRTEQGDSAMYLCASSASGGPDEQYFGPGTRLTVT.